Sequencing of this T cell receptor beta chain was carried out in a study of T cells in Graves' hyperthyroidism and ophthalmopathy. General study points: Ophthalmopathy was identified by the model a median approximately 6.9 months ahead of onset. Ophthalmopathy and stable hyperthyroidism were told apart by a 13 V-J model.

Patients with uncontrolled infections, other autoimmune diseases, pregnancy or lactation were excluded. The authors took PBMCs from about 9.5 ml fresh peripheral blood. On this clonotype: Its matching antigen is unknown.

Regions amplified from RNA transcripts were the TCR beta CDR3 regions. Carried out on the TCR CDR3, a first-round RT-PCR used the HTBI primer set. TCRdb re-called the multiplex PCR reads with MiXCR, one entry per CDR3 protein. There are some 600,000 distinct CDR3 sequences in the sample; about 15% occur only once, and 5% to 7% lies in the top ten. Germline CDR1 and CDR2: KGHDR and SFDVKD. V shed 4 bases and J shed 11 bases, with 10 bases lying between them. This CDR3 has 11 residues. The specimen was blood. The chain combines TRBV24-1 with TRBJ1-1; D not resolved. The origin of this receptor is a woman aged 25 to 39 with Graves' hyperthyroidism that later progressed to Graves' ophthalmopathy. The DNA of the CDR3 is TGTGCCACCAGTGAAGGGCGATCGGCTTTCTTT. Its translation: CATSEGRSAFF.